Shown below are 15 T cell receptor beta chains from a single sample sequenced in a study of cytomegalovirus exposure and HLA in healthy donors. Here immunoSEQ multiplex PCR was the method, and the copy in TCRdb shows in-frame clones only, minus some. The sample has fewer than 250,000 clones; approximately 83% are singletons. Input material: PBMCs. Receptors originate from a woman aged 25-40 years in good health and CMV-seropositive.

This clone was seen only once. The chain carries TRBV6-1 and TRBJ1-5; D unresolved. The CDR3 is 14 residues long. CDR1 and CDR2 (germline): MNHNS, SASEGT. The ends were cut back, 4 bases at V and 7 bases at J, with 14 bases in the middle. CDR3 DNA sequence: TGTGCCAGCAGTGCTCACAGCCTTGGCCAGCCCCAGCATTTT. Protein product: CASSAHSLGQPQHF.

J is TRBJ2-5 and V is TRBV6-5; D is unclear. This CDR3 is 11 amino acids long. CDR1 is MNHEY, CDR2 SVGAGI, per germline. Trimming removed 8 bases at V and 5 bases at J, with 9 bases between. The CDR3 bases are TGTGCCAGCGGTTCGTCGGAGACCCAGTACTTC. Residues: CASGSSETQYF.

The chain uses TRBV30 and TRBJ1-3; D is unresolved. The CDR3 extends over 13 amino acids. Germline values: CDR1 GTSNPN, CDR2 SVGIG (reference sequence). Trimming cost V 4 bases and J 1 base, with 8 bases left between them. CDR3 residues: CAWTRGSGNTIYF. The CDR3 DNA is TGTGCCTGGACTCGCGGGTCTGGAAACACCATATATTTT.

This chain joins TRBV30 and TRBJ2-2; 7 bases fit TRBD2. Per germline, CDR1 GTSNPN and CDR2 SVGIG (reference sequence). This CDR3 contains 14 residues. Trimming took 4 bases from V and 1 from J; bases not matched to a gene: 3. The CDR3 coding sequence is TGTGCCTGGAAACCGGGAGGGAACACCGGGGAGCTGTTTTTT. Protein: CAWKPGGNTGELFF. Full variable domain (rest looked up from reference TRBV30 and TRBJ2-2): SQTIHQWPATLVQPVGSPLSLECTVEGTSNPNLYWYRQAAGRGLQLLFYSVGIGQISSEVPQNLSASRPQDRQFILSSKKLLLSDSGFYLCAWKPGGNTGELFFGEGSRLTVL.

This clone has more than one count but fewer than ten. CDR3 coding DNA: TGTGCCAGCAGCTTAGCGACGCCAATGTCCACTGAAGCTTTCTTT. Translated: CASSLATPMSTEAFF. V and J are TRBV7-9 and TRBJ1-1; D not certain. This CDR3 region has 15 residues. Trimming removed 0 bases from V and 4 bases from J, with 12 bases in between. Germline CDR1 SEHNR, CDR2 FQNEAQ (reference sequence).

J is TRBJ1-2 and V is TRBV7-6; D is unclear. Deletions cut 0 bases from V and 4 bases from J, with 12 bases between. Per germline, CDR1 SGHVS and CDR2 FNYEAQ. The CDR3 has 15 residues. The CDR3 nucleotides are TGTGCCAGCAGCTTAGCCGAGGACCGATCCTATGGCTACACCTTC. As protein: CASSLAEDRSYGYTF.

The V call is TRBV5-1, the J call TRBJ1-2; D is undetermined. This CDR3 has 14 amino acids. Germline CDR1 is SGHRS and CDR2 is YFSETQ. The germline V and J ends were trimmed by 0 bases and 2 bases, with 8 bases remaining between them. CDR3 DNA: TGCGCCAGCAGCTTGGCCCCGAGAAACTATGGCTACACCTTC. It yields the protein CASSLAPRNYGYTF.

The count of this clone is one. The V and J genes are TRBV28 and TRBJ2-7, with D possibly being TRBD2 (6 bases). The CDR3 is 15 residues long. Germline V gives CDR1 MDHEN, CDR2 SYDVKM. V was shortened by 6 bases and J by 0 bases, with 15 bases between the two germline ends. CDR3 DNA: TGTGCCAGCAGCCGGGGGAGCTCGAGCTCCTACGAGCAGTACTTC. This sequence encodes CASSRGSSSSYEQYF.

This clone has more than one count but fewer than ten. The rearrangement joins TRBV7-8 to TRBJ2-1; the D is unclear. V shed 5 bases and J shed 4 bases, with 9 bases lying between them. This CDR3 is 13 amino acids long. In germline, CDR1 is SGHVS, CDR2 FQNEAQ. CDR3 sequence reads: CASSPTEYNEQFF. CDR3 DNA sequence: TGTGCCAGCAGCCCGACCGAGTACAATGAGCAGTTCTTC.

The chain joins TRBV7-9 to TRBJ2-7; maybe TRBD1 (5 bases). Germline CDR1 is SEHNR and CDR2 is FQNEAQ (reference sequence). The length of the CDR3 is 14 residues. Trimming pared 2 bases from V and 6 bases from J, leaving 14 bases between. CDR3 protein: CASSLPGMLIEQYF. In DNA, the CDR3 is TGTGCCAGCAGCTTACCAGGGATGTTGATCGAGCAGTACTTC.

This chain links TRBV5-1 with TRBJ2-1, with 11 bases identical to TRBD2. The CDR3 runs 14 residues. The J segment lost 6 bases and the V segment lost 6 bases, leaving 5 bases of the junction unmatched. Germline V CDR1 and CDR2: SGHRS, YFSETQ. The CDR3 DNA sequence: TGCGCCAGCAATCCCGGGACTAGCGGCAATGAGCAGTTCTTC. Protein sequence: CASNPGTSGNEQFF.

This chain uses TRBV7-2 with TRBJ2-7, with TRBD1 as a possible D gene (6 bases). V was pared by 5 bases and J by 0 bases, with 17 bases between. This CDR3 contains 16 residues. Germline loops: CDR1 SGHTA, CDR2 FQGNSA. The CDR3 DNA sequence: TGTGCCAGCAGCCTAATTGGGACATTCTTCTCCTACGAGCAGTACTTC. Its protein is CASSLIGTFFSYEQYF.

This clone was detected only once. J is TRBJ2-1 and V is TRBV27; D call uncertain. CDR3 size: 12 residues. Looked up from germline, CDR1 is MNHEY and CDR2 is SMNVEV (reference sequence). V lost 7 bases, J lost 9 bases, and 13 bases lay in between. This CDR3 is CASKGRKVEQFF. The DNA for the CDR3 is TGTGCCAGCAAAGGTAGAAAGGTTGAGCAGTTCTTC.

The V gene is TRBV29-1, the J gene TRBJ2-7; 7 bases are a match to TRBD1. CDR3 length equals 13 residues. Per the germline V gene, CDR1 is SQVTM and CDR2 is ANQGSEA. J lost 1 base, V lost 6 bases, and 6 bases had no gene match. The chain's CDR3 is CSVDTGESYEQYF. The CDR3 nucleotides are TGCAGCGTCGATACAGGGGAATCCTACGAGCAGTACTTC.

This clone was recorded at least ten times. This chain uses TRBV4-1 with TRBJ1-1; D unclear. CDR3 length: 17 residues. Germline CDR1 reads MGHRA; CDR2 reads YSYEKL. With 3 bases removed from V and 0 bases from J, the gap between germline ends came to 17 bases. The CDR3 loop is CASSHPQDRSVNTEAFF. For the CDR3, the DNA is TGCGCCAGCAGCCATCCCCAGGACCGCTCGGTGAACACTGAAGCTTTCTTT.